One and the same sample provided the 8 T cell receptor beta chains below, sequenced in a study of blood T cell repertoires in COVID-19. TCRdb's copy holds only in-frame clones and misses some; the assay was immunoSEQ multiplex PCR. The profile shows hundreds of thousands of clones, about 89% of them singletons. The sequencing input was peripheral blood. These receptors were obtained from a man aged 40-49 years with acute or convalescent COVID-19.

This rearrangement joins TRBV11-3 to TRBJ2-1; 14 nucleotides align to TRBD2. Germline CDR1 is SGHNT and CDR2 is YENEEA. The CDR3 is 16 residues long. Unmatched junction bases numbered 2, after V lost 1 base and J lost 6 bases. CDR3 DNA: TGTGCCAGCAGCTTAGGAGGACTAGCGGGGGGCAATGAGCAGTTCTTC. Encoded protein: CASSLGGLAGGNEQFF.

The chain uses TRBV6-5 and TRBJ1-1; no definite D call. This CDR3 has 15 residues. Germline CDR1 and CDR2: MNHEY and SVGAGI. Trimming shortened V by 5 bases and J by 4 bases, and 17 bases separated the two germline ends. The CDR3 DNA sequence: TGTGCCAGCAGTCCCGCTAATGGAGGACCCACTGAAGCTTTCTTT. It is translated as CASSPANGGPTEAFF.

The rearrangement links TRBV20-1 to TRBJ1-5; 11 bases agree with TRBD1. V lost 3 bases and J lost 6; bases outside the gene matches: 10. Germline lookup yields CDR1 DFQATT and CDR2 SNEGSKA (reference sequence). The CDR3 has 16 residues. The CDR3 nucleotides are TGCAGTGCTAGTGGGAGGGGGACAGGGGGAGGTCAGCCCCAGCATTTT. Protein product: CSASGRGTGGGQPQHF.

The chain uses TRBV6-5 and TRBJ1-1; tentatively, D is TRBD1 (5 bases). V lost 6 bases to trimming and J lost 6 bases, with 14 bases between them. The germline V gene encodes CDR1 MNHEY and CDR2 SVGAGI. There are 13 residues in the CDR3. CDR3 DNA: TGTGCCAGCAGCTTAGGGGCAGGGTCTGAAGCTTTCTTT. Protein product: CASSLGAGSEAFF.

This clone was seen only a few times. The V gene is TRBV5-1, the J gene TRBJ2-3, with 8 bases aligning to TRBD2. Germline V gives CDR1 SGHRS, CDR2 YFSETQ. V lost 4 bases, J lost 0 bases, and 4 bases stayed unmatched. The CDR3 spans 15 residues. CDR3 sequence: CASSGLAGSTDTQYF. As DNA, the CDR3 is TGCGCCAGCAGCGGTTTAGCGGGGAGCACAGATACGCAGTATTTT.

The chain combines TRBV7-9 with TRBJ2-2; the match to TRBD1 covers 7 bases. Germline V gene lookup returns CDR1 SEHNR and CDR2 FQNEAQ (reference sequence). This CDR3 is 14 amino acids long. Losses at the gene ends were 8 bases for V and 6 bases for J; bases not matched to a gene: 9. Here the CDR3 reads CASGHRGRSGELFF. In DNA, the CDR3 is TGTGCCAGCGGACACAGGGGTAGGTCCGGGGAGCTGTTTTTT.

The genes are TRBV28 and TRBJ1-6; D possibly corresponds to TRBD1 (5 bases). V was shortened by 3 bases and J by 4 bases, with 10 bases between the two germline ends. This CDR3 contains 15 residues. From germline, CDR1 is MDHEN and CDR2 SYDVKM. The CDR3 sequence is CASSFGDSYNSPLHF. In DNA, the CDR3 is TGTGCCAGCAGTTTCGGAGACAGTTATAATTCACCCCTCCACTTT.

The rearrangement joins TRBV7-9 to TRBJ2-1, with 8 bases lining up with TRBD2. The CDR3 totals 15 residues. Germline CDR1 is SEHNR and CDR2 is FQNEAQ (reference sequence). V lost 5 bases and J lost 2; bases outside the gene matches: 5. The CDR3 DNA reads TGTGCCAGCAGCCCTACTAGCGGCACCTACAATGAGCAGTTCTTC. Translation: CASSPTSGTYNEQFF.